Below, 16 T cell receptor beta chains from the same sample are listed, as sequenced in a study of cytomegalovirus exposure and HLA in healthy donors. Here immunoSEQ multiplex PCR was the method, and the copy in TCRdb shows in-frame clones only, minus some. The sample shows some 80,000 clones, roughly 94% of them seen only once. Sequenced material: PBMCs. These TCRs come from a woman between 18 and 29 years old in good health and CMV-seronegative.

The chain uses TRBV5-1 and TRBJ2-3; 11 nucleotides align to TRBD2. With 3 bases clipped from V and 2 bases from J, the junction kept 5 bases outside the gene matches. Germline V gene data show CDR1 as SGHRS and CDR2 as YFSETQ. The CDR3 runs 16 residues. The CDR3 spells CASSSGLAELTDTQYF. The CDR3 DNA reads as TGCGCCAGCAGCTCGGGACTAGCGGAGCTCACAGATACGCAGTATTTT. The full variable domain, rest sourced from reference TRBV5-1 and TRBJ2-3, is KAGVTQTPRYLIKTRGQQVTLSCSPISGHRSVSWYQQTPGQGLQFLFEYFSETQRNKGNFPGRFSGRQFSNSRSEMNVSTLELGDSALYLCASSSGLAELTDTQYFGPGTRLTVL.

This clone was counted a single time. The chain links TRBV4-1 to TRBJ2-7; TRBD2 aligns across 11 bases. The CDR3 sequence is 17 residues long. The V gene's germline CDR1 is MGHRA and CDR2 YSYEKL. V lost 0 bases to trimming and J lost 4 bases; unmatched junction nucleotides: 8. In nucleotides, the CDR3 is TGCGCCAGCAGCCAAGACGTACTAGCGGGGGCCGAATACGAGCAGTACTTC. Its protein is CASSQDVLAGAEYEQYF.

The chain uses TRBV6-5 and TRBJ2-1; D gene unclear. The germline V gene has CDR1 MNHEY and CDR2 SVGAGI. The CDR3 length is 15 residues. Trimming took 2 bases from V and 8 from J, leaving 16 bases between them. The CDR3 DNA sequence: TGTGCCAGCAGTTACCGATACTATAACATCGATGAGCAGTTCTTC. It encodes CASSYRYYNIDEQFF.

This chain uses TRBV7-2 with TRBJ2-7, with 10 bases matching TRBD2. The germline CDR1 and CDR2 sequences are SGHTA and FQGNSA. The CDR3 is 16 residues long. V lost 5 bases to trimming and J lost 0 bases; unmatched junction nucleotides: 7. The CDR3 DNA reads as TGTGCCAGCAGCCCATGGGCTAGCGGGAGCTCCTACGAGCAGTACTTC. Translating gives CASSPWASGSSYEQYF.

This clone was picked up one time. The genes are TRBV6-4 and TRBJ1-6; D gene ambiguous. The CDR3 runs 15 residues. CDR1 and CDR2 from the germline V gene are MRHNA and SNTAGT. V was clipped by 6 bases and J by 7 bases, with 16 bases between them. The CDR3 bases are TGTGCCAGCAGCGGCGACTCCTTCGGGAATTCACCCCTCCACTTT. Translation: CASSGDSFGNSPLHF.

The chain recombines TRBV7-2 with TRBJ2-5; no firm D call. CDR3 length equals 13 residues. V lost 3 bases, J lost 2 bases, and 7 bases lay in between. The V gene's germline CDR1 is SGHTA and CDR2 FQGNSA. The chain's CDR3 is CASSFSRQETQYF. In DNA, the CDR3 is TGTGCCAGCAGCTTCAGCAGGCAAGAGACCCAGTACTTC.

This clone occurred once. The chain couples TRBV11-2 to TRBJ2-3, with D hard to call. The V gene's germline CDR1 is SGHAT and CDR2 FQNNGV. CDR3 length: 12 amino acids. Trimming took 4 bases from V and 2 from J, leaving 4 bases between them. CDR3 DNA: TGTGCCAGCAGCTCCATCACAGATACGCAGTATTTT. The encoded protein is CASSSITDTQYF.

The genes are TRBV6-6 and TRBJ1-1; 9 positions agree with TRBD1. After removal of 11 bases from V and 3 bases from J, the junction contained 13 bases not matched to a gene. The germline V gene has CDR1 MNHNY and CDR2 SVGAGI (reference sequence). The CDR3 runs 15 residues. CDR3: CAASFGTGKHTEAFF. Written as DNA, the CDR3 is TGTGCCGCTTCATTCGGGACAGGGAAACACACTGAAGCTTTCTTT.

The chain is built from TRBV5-1 and TRBJ1-1; unclear D gene. V lost 1 base and J lost 5, with 6 bases in between. CDR1 is SGHRS, CDR2 YFSETQ, per germline. The CDR3 is 12 amino acids. DNA of the CDR3: TGCGCCAGCAGCTTGCCCGGTACTGAAGCTTTCTTT. It specifies CASSLPGTEAFF.

The chain employs TRBV7-2 and TRBJ2-5; 9 bases line up with TRBD2. Germline CDR1 and CDR2: SGHTA and FQGNSA. The J segment lost 2 bases and the V segment lost 5 bases, leaving 6 bases of the junction unmatched. The CDR3 is 15 amino acids. The CDR3 sequence: CASSPWTSAQETQYF. CDR3 DNA: TGTGCCAGCAGCCCCTGGACTAGCGCGCAAGAGACCCAGTACTTC.

The chain combines TRBV19 with TRBJ2-7; D is ambiguous. The germline CDR1 and CDR2 sequences are LNHDA and SQIVND (reference sequence). V gave up 1 base and J gave up 3 bases, with 10 bases separating them. The CDR3 consists of 14 residues. DNA for the CDR3: TGTGCCAGTAGTATAGCCGCAGACTTCTACGAGCAGTACTTC. This translates into CASSIAADFYEQYF.

This chain connects TRBV6-1 to TRBJ1-6; tentative D call: TRBD1 (6 bases). There are 15 residues in the CDR3. V was clipped by 5 bases and J by 7 bases, with 15 bases between them. Germline CDR1 MNHNS, CDR2 SASEGT. The CDR3 loop reads CASSSREGVNSPLHF. The DNA for the CDR3 is TGTGCCAGCAGTTCGCGGGAGGGGGTCAATTCACCCCTCCACTTT.

The chain joins TRBV7-9 to TRBJ2-5, with 7 bases matching TRBD1. Unmatched junction bases numbered 4, after V lost 3 bases and J lost 0 bases. CDR1 and CDR2 (germline): SEHNR, FQNEAQ (reference sequence). This CDR3 has 15 residues. CDR3 protein: CASSFGDRYQETQYF. The CDR3 nucleotides are TGTGCCAGCAGCTTTGGGGACAGATACCAAGAGACCCAGTACTTC.

CDR3 residues: CASSIVLLAGGRTDTQYF. CDR3 nucleotides: TGTGCCAGTAGTATAGTCCTACTAGCGGGGGGAAGGACAGATACGCAGTATTTT. This chain connects TRBV19 to TRBJ2-3, with TRBD2 identical over 12 bases. Germline CDR1 and CDR2: LNHDA and SQIVND (reference sequence). This CDR3 is built from 18 residues. J lost 3 bases, V lost 1 base, and 8 bases had no gene match.

The rearrangement joins TRBV11-2 to TRBJ2-1; weak D call: TRBD1 (5 bases). Deletions cut 2 bases from V and 0 bases from J, with 11 bases between. The germline gives CDR1 SGHAT, CDR2 FQNNGV. The CDR3 has 16 residues. In DNA form, the CDR3 reads TGTGCCAGCAGCTTAAGGGGTGATAGCTCCTACAATGAGCAGTTCTTC. This encodes CASSLRGDSSYNEQFF.

This clone was picked up one time. CDR3 nucleotide sequence: TGTGCCAGCAGCTTAGTGGGACAGGGGGTGACCCAGTACTTC. Protein: CASSLVGQGVTQYF. The V gene is TRBV7-2, the J gene TRBJ2-5, with TRBD1 matching 11 bases. After removal of 1 base from V and 7 bases from J, the junction contained 2 bases not matched to a gene. The CDR3 loop spans 14 amino acids. Per the germline V gene, CDR1 is SGHTA and CDR2 is FQGNSA.